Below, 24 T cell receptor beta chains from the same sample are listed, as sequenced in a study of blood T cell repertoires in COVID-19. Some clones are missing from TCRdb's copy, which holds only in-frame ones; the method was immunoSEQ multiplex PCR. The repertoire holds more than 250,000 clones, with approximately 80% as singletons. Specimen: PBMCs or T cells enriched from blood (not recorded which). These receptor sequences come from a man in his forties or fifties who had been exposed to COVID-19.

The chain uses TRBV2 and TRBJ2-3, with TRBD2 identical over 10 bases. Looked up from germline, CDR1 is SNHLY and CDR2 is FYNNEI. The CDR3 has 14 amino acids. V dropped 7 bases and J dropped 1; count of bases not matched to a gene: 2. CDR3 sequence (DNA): TGTGCCAGCATAGGGACTAGCGGCACAGATACGCAGTATTTT. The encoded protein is CASIGTSGTDTQYF.

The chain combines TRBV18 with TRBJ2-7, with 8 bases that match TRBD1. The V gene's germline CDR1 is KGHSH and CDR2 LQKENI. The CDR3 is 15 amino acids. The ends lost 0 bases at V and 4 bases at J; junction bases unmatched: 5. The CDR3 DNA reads TGTGCCAGCTCACCACCGGGCAGGGGGCAATACGAGCAGTACTTC. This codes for CASSPPGRGQYEQYF.

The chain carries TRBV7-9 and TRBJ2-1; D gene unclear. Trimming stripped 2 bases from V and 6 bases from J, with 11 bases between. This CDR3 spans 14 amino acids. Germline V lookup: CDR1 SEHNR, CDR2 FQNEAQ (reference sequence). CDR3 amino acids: CASSLTDHTNEQFF. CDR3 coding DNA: TGTGCCAGCAGCTTAACAGACCACACCAATGAGCAGTTCTTC.

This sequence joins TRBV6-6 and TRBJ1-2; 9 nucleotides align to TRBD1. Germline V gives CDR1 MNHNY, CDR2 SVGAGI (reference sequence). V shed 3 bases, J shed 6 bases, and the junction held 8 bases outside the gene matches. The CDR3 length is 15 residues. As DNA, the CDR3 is TGTGCCAGCAGTTATCCCAGACAGGGGGGGAATGGCTACACCTTC. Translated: CASSYPRQGGNGYTF.

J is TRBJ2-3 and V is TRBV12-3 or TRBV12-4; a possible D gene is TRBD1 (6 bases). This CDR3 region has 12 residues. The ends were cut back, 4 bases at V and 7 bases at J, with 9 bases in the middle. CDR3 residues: CASSSTGNTQYF. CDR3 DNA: TGTGCCAGCAGTTCTACAGGGAATACGCAGTATTTT.

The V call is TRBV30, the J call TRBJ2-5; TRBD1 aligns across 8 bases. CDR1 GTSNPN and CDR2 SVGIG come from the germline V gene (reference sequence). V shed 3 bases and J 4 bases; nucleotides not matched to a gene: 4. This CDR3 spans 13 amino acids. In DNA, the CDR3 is TGTGCCTGGAGCAGACAGGGGACAGAGACCCAGTACTTC. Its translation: CAWSRQGTETQYF.

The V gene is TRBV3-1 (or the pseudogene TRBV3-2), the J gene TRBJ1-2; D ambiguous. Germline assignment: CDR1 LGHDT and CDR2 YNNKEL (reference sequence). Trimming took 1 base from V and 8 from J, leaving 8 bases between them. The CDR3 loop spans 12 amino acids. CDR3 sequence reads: CASSQAGPGYTF. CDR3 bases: TGTGCCAGCAGCCAAGCCGGTCCCGGCTACACCTTC.

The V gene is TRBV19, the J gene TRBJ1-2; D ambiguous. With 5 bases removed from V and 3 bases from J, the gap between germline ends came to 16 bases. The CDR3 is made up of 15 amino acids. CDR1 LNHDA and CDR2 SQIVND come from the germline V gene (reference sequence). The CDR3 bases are TGTGCCAGTAGTTCTGAGGGTGGATGGGACTATGGCTACACCTTC. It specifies CASSSEGGWDYGYTF.

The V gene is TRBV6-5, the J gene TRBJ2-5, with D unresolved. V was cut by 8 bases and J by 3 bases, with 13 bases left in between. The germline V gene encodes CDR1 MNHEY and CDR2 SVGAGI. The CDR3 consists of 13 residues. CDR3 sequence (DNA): TGTGCCAGCGGCGGTGGCCTAAAAGAGACCCAGTACTTC. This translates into CASGGGLKETQYF.

CDR3 region: CASSESPRVVSYNEQFF. The DNA of the CDR3 is TGCGCCAGCAGCGAGTCACCGCGGGTCGTCTCCTACAATGAGCAGTTCTTC. The V gene is TRBV4-1, the J gene TRBJ2-1, with D tentatively TRBD2 (5 bases). The germline V gene has CDR1 MGHRA and CDR2 YSYEKL. Trimming took off 5 bases at V and 0 bases at J, with 17 bases between the two ends. The CDR3 is made up of 17 amino acids.

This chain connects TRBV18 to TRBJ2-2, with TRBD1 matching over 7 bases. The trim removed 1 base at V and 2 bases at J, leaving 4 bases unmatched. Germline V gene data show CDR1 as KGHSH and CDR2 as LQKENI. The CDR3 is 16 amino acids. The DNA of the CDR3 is TGTGCCAGCTCACCACTAGGGACAGACAACACCGGGGAGCTGTTTTTT. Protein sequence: CASSPLGTDNTGELFF.

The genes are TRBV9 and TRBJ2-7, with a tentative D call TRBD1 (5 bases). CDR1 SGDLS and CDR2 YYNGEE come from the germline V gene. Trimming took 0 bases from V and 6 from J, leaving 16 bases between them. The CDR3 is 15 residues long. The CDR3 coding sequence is TGTGCCAGCAGCGTAGGGGGCGGCAGGGCCGGCGAGCAGTACTTC. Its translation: CASSVGGGRAGEQYF.

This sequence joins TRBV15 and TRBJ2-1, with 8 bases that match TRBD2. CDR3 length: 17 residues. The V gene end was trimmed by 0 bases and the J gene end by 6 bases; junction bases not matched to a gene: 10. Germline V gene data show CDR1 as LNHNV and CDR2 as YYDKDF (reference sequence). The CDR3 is CATSRDLSGGGINEQFF. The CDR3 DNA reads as TGTGCCACCAGCAGAGATCTGTCGGGAGGGGGAATCAATGAGCAGTTCTTC. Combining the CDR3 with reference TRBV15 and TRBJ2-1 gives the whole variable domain DAMVIQNPRYQVTQFGKPVTLSCSQTLNHNVMYWYQQKSSQAPKLLFHYYDKDFNNEADTPDNFQSRRPNTSFCFLDIRSPGLGDTAMYLCATSRDLSGGGINEQFFGPGTRLTVL.

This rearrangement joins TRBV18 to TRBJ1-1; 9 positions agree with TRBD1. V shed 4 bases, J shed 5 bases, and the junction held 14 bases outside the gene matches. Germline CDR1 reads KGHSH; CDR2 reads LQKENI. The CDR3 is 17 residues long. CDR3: CASSQISRDRVKTEAFF. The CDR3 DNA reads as TGTGCCAGCTCACAAATCTCCCGGGACAGGGTAAAAACTGAAGCTTTCTTT.

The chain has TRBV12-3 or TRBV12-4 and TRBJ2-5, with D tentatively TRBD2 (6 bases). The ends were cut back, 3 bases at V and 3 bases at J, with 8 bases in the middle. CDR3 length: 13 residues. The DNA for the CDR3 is TGTGCCAGCAGTTTGGGGGGAAAAGAGACCCAGTACTTC. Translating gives CASSLGGKETQYF.

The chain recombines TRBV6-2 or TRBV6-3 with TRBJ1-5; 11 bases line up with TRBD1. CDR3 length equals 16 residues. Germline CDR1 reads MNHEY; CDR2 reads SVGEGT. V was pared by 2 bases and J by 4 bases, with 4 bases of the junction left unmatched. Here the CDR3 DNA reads TGTGCCAGCAGTTACCGTGGGACAGGGGGAAATCAGCCCCAGCATTTT. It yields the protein CASSYRGTGGNQPQHF.

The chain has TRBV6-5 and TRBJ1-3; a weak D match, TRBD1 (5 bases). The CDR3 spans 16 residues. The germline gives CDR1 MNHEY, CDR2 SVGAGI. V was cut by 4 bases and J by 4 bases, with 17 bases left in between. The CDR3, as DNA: TGTGCCAGCAGTTTACTAAGGGGAGGGCGAGGAAACACCATATATTTT. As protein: CASSLLRGGRGNTIYF.

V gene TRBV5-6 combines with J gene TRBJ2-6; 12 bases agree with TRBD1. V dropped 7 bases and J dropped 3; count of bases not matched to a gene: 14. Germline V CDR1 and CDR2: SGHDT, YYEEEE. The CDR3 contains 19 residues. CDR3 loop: CASAPLPGQGAGGANVLTF. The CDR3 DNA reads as TGTGCCAGCGCCCCGTTACCGGGACAGGGGGCTGGTGGGGCCAACGTCCTGACTTTC.

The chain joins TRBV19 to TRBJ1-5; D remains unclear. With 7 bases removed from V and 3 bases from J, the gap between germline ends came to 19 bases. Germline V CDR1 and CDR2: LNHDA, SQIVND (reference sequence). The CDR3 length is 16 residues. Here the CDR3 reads CASNPTWAVNNQPQHF. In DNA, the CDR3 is TGTGCCAGTAACCCGACGTGGGCAGTGAACAATCAGCCCCAGCATTTT.

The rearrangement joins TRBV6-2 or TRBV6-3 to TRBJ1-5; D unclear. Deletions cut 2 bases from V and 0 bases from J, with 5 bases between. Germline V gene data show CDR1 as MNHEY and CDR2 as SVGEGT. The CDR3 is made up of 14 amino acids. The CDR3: CASSYRLSNQPQHF. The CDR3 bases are TGTGCCAGCAGTTACAGACTTAGCAATCAGCCCCAGCATTTT.

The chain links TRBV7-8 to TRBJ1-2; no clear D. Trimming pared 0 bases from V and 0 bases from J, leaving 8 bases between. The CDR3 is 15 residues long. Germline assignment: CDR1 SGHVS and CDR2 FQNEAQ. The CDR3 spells CASSLAPGTNYGYTF. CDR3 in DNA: TGTGCCAGCAGCTTAGCCCCGGGGACTAACTATGGCTACACCTTC. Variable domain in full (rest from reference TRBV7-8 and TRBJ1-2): GAGVSQSPRYKVAKRGQDVALRCDPISGHVSLFWYQQALGQGPEFLTYFQNEAQLDKSGLPSDRFFAERPEGSVSTLKIQRTQQEDSAVYLCASSLAPGTNYGYTFGSGTRLTVV.

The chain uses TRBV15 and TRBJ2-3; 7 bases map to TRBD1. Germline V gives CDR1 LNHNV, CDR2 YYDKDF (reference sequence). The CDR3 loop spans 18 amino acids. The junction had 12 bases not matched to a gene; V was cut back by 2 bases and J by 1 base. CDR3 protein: CATSRSGRGSWGTDTQYF. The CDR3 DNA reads TGTGCCACCAGCAGAAGTGGCAGGGGGAGTTGGGGCACAGATACGCAGTATTTT.

The DNA for the CDR3 is TGTGCCAGCAGCCGCGAAGGGACTAGCGGTACCGGGGAGCTGTTTTTT. Protein: CASSREGTSGTGELFF. The chain carries TRBV3-1 (or the pseudogene TRBV3-2) and TRBJ2-2; 11 bases are shared with TRBD2. Germline V gene sequence: CDR1 LGHDT, CDR2 YNNKEL (reference sequence). After removal of 4 bases from V and 5 bases from J, the junction contained 6 bases not matched to a gene. This CDR3 region has 16 residues.

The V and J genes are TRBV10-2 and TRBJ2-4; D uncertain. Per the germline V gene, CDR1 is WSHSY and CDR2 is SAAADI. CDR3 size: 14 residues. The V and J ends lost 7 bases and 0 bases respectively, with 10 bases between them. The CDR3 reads CASTPQVAKNIQYF. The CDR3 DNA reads TGCGCCAGCACCCCGCAGGTAGCCAAAAACATTCAGTACTTC.